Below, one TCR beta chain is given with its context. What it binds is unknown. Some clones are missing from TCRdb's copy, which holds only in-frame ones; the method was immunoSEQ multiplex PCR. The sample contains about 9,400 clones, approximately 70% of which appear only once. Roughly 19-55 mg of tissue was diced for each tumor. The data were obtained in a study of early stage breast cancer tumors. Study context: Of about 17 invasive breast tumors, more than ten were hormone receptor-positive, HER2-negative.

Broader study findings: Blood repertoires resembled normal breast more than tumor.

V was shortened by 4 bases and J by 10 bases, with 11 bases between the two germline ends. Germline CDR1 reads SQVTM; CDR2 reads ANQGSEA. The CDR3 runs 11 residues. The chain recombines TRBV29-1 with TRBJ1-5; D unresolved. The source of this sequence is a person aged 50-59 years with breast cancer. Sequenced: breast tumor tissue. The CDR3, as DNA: TGCAGCGTTGGCGACGAAATCCCCCAGCATTTT. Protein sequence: CSVGDEIPQHF.